Given below is one T cell receptor (beta chain) in context. Antigen specificity is unknown. This entry comes from a study of PD-1 blockade in classical Hodgkin lymphoma. Findings and limits, study-wide: Repertoire differences have undefined causes, possibly disease activity or prior therapy. Newly diagnosed patients were reported to start with lower TCR diversity than healthy donors.

Using immunoSEQ multiplex PCR, the repertoire was profiled, and TCRdb retains in-frame clones only, with some absent. The sample lists roughly 20,000 clones, 85% to 95% occurring once. This CDR3 comprises 12 residues. Trimming stripped 2 bases from V and 10 bases from J, with 6 bases between. Germline V gene sequence: CDR1 SEHNR, CDR2 FQNEAQ (reference sequence). Noted time point: newly diagnosed, previously untreated cHL patient sample. CD4+ T cells were purified from thawed PBMCs by negative selection. It was PBMCs in newly diagnosed, untreated classical Hodgkin lymphoma that served as comparison. V and J are TRBV7-9 and TRBJ1-6, with D hard to call. Input material: CD4+ T cells from blood. The sequence came from a human donor with classical Hodgkin lymphoma. Here the CDR3 DNA reads TGTGCCAGCAGCTTATTTGGCTCACCCCTCCACTTT. This encodes CASSLFGSPLHF.